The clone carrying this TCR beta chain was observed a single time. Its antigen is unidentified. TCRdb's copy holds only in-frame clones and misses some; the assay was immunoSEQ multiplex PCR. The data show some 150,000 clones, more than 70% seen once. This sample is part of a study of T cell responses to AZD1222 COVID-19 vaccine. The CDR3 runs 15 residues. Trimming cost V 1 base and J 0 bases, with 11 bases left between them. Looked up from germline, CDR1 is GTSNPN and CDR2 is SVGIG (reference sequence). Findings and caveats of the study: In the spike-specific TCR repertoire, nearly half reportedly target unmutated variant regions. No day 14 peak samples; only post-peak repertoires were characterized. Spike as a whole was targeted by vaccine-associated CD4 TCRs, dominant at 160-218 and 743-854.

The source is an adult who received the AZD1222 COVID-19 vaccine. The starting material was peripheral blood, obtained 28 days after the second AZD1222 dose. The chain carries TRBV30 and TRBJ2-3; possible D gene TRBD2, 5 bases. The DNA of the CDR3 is TGTGCCTGGAGTGCCCACGGACTGAGCACAGATACGCAGTATTTT. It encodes CAWSAHGLSTDTQYF.